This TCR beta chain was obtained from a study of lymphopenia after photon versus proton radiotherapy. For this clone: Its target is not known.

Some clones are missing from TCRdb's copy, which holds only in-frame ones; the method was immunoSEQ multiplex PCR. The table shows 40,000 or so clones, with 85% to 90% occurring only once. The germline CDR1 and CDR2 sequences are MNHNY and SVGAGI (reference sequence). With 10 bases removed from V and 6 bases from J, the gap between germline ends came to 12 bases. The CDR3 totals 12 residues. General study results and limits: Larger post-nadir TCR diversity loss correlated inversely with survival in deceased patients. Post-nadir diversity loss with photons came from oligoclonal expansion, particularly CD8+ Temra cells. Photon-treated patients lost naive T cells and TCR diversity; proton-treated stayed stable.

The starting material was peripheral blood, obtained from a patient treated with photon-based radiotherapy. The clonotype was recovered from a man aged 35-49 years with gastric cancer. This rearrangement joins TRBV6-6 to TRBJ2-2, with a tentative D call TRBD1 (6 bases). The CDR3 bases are TGTGCCAATGGACAGTCGGCCGGGGAGCTGTTTTTT. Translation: CANGQSAGELFF.